This TCR beta chain originates from a study of blood T cells in healthy people across ages. Next came a second PCR, run for roughly 6 to 11 cycles, which used a sample-barcoded 5' primer along with a J-beta primer mix. MiXCR was run by TCRdb on the 5' RACE reads, yielding one entry per CDR3 protein. Of approximately 900,000 distinct CDR3 sequences in the sample, roughly 28% are singletons; the top ten hold more than 8.5%. Per germline, CDR1 SGHTA and CDR2 FQGTGA. The CDR3 has 14 residues. There are many counts of this clonotype. This clone may be a read error of a much larger clone one base away. Per-sample PBMC isolation yielded at least 6.5 million cells. This same sample was also taken into another study, of T cells of mothers and their children.

The TCR comes from a woman aged 35 to 49 in good health. The sample taken for sequencing was blood. The chain combines TRBV7-3 with TRBJ2-1; D perhaps matches TRBD2 (5 bases). The last part of the DNA fits TRBJ2-7 better; the J call may be wrong. Here the CDR3 DNA reads TGTGCCAGCAGCCAGGCGGGTTCGTACAATGAGCAGTACTTC. Translation gives CASSQAGSYNEQYF.